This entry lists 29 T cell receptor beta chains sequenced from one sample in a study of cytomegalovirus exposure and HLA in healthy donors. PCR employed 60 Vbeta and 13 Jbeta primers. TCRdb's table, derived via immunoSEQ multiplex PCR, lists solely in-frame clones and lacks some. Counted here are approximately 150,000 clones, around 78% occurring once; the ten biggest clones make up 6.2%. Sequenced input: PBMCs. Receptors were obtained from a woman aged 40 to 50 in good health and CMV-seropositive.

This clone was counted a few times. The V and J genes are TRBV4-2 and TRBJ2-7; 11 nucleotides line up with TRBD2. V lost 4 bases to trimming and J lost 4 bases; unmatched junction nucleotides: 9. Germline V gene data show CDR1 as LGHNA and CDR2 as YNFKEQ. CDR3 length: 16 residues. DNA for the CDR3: TGTGCCAGCAGCCTCGGAGGGGTAGCGGGAGGGTACGAGCAGTACTTC. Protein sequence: CASSLGGVAGGYEQYF.

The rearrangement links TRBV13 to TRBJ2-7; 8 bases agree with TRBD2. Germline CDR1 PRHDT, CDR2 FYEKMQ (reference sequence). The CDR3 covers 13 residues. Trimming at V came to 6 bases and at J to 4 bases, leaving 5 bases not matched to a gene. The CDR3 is CASSPGGGYEQYF. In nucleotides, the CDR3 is TGTGCCAGCAGTCCGGGCGGGGGGTACGAGCAGTACTTC. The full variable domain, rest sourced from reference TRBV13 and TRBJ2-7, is AAGVIQSPRHLIKEKRETATLKCYPIPRHDTVYWYQQGPGQDPQFLISFYEKMQSDKGSIPDRFSAQQFSDYHSELNMSSLELGDSALYFCASSPGGGYEQYFGPGTRLTVT.

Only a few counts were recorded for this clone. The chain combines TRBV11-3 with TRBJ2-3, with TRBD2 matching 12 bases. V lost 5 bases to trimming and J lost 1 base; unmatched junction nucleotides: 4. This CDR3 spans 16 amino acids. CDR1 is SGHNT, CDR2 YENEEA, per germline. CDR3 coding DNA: TGTGCCAGCAGCCCTAGCGGGAGGGCGGGCACAGATACGCAGTATTTT. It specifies CASSPSGRAGTDTQYF.

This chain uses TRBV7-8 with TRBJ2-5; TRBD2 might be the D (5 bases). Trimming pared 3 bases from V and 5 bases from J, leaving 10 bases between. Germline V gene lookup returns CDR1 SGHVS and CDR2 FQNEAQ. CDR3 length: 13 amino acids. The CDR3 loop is CASSFTGSETQYF. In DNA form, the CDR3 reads TGTGCCAGCAGCTTCACGGGGTCGGAGACCCAGTACTTC.

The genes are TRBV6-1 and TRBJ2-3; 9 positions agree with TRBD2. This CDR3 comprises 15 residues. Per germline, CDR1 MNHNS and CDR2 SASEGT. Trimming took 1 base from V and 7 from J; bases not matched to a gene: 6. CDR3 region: CASSEEAGGGNTQYF. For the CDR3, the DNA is TGTGCCAGCAGTGAAGAGGCGGGAGGGGGAAATACGCAGTATTTT.

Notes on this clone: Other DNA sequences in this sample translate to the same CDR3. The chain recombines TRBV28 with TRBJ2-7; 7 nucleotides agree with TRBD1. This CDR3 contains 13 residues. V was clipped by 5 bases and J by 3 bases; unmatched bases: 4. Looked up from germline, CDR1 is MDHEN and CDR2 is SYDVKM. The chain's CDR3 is CASSPGQSYEQYF. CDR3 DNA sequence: TGTGCCAGCAGTCCGGGACAGAGCTACGAGCAGTACTTC.

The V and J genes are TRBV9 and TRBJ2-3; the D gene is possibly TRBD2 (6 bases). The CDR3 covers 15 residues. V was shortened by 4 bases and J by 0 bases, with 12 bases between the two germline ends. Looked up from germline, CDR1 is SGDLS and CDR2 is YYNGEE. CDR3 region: CASSPGGPSTDTQYF. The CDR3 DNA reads TGTGCCAGCAGCCCCGGAGGGCCTAGCACAGATACGCAGTATTTT. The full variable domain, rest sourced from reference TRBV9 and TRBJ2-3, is DSGVTQTPKHLITATGQRVTLRCSPRSGDLSVYWYQQSLDQGLQFLIQYYNGEERAKGNILERFSAQQFPDLHSELNLSSLELGDSALYFCASSPGGPSTDTQYFGPGTRLTVL.

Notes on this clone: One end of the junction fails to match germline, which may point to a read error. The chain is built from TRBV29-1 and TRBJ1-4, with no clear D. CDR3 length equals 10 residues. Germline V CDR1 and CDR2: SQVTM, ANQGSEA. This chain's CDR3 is CSVEDGKLFF. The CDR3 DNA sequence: TGCAGCGTCGAAGACGGAAAACTGTTTTTT.

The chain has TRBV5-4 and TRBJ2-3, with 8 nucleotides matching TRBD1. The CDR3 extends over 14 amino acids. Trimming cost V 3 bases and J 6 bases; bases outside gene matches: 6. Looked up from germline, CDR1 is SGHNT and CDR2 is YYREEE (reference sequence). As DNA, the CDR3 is TGTGCCAGCAGCTGGGACAGGAGGGGGGATACGCAGTATTTT. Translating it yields CASSWDRRGDTQYF.

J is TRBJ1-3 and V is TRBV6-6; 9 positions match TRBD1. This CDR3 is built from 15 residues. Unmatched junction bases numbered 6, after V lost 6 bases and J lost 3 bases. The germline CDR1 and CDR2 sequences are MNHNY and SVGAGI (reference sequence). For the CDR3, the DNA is TGTGCCAGCAGACGACAGGGGGAATATGGAAACACCATATATTTT. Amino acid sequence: CASRRQGEYGNTIYF.

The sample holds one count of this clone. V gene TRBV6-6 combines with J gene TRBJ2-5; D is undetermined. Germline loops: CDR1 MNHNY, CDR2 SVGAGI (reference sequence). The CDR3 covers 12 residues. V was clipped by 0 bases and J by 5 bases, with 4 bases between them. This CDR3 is CASSYSRETQYF. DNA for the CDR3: TGTGCCAGCAGTTACTCGAGGGAGACCCAGTACTTC.

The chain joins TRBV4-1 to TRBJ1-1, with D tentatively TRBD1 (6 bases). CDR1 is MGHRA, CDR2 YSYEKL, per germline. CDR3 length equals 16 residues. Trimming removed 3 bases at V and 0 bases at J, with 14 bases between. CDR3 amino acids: CASSHARTEMNTEAFF. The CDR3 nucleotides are TGCGCCAGCAGCCACGCTAGGACAGAGATGAACACTGAAGCTTTCTTT.

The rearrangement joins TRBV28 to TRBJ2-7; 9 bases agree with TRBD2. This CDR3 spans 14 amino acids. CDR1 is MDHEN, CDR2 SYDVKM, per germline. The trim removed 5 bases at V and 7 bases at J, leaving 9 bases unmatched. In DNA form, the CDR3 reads TGTGCCAGCAGTAGGGGGACTAGCTTGGGTGAGCAGTACTTC. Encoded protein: CASSRGTSLGEQYF. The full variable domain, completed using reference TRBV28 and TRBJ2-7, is DVKVTQSSRYLVKRTGEKVFLECVQDMDHENMFWYRQDPGLGLRLIYFSYDVKMKEKGDIPEGYSVSREKKERFSLILESASTNQTSMYLCASSRGTSLGEQYFGPGTRLTVT.

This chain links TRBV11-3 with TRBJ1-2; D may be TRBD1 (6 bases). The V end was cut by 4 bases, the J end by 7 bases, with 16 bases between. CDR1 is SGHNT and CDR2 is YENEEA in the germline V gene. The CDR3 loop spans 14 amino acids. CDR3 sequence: CASSSETGTGGYTF. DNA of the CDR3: TGTGCCAGCAGCTCAGAAACAGGGACGGGTGGCTACACCTTC. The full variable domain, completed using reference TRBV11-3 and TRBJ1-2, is EAGVVQSPRYKIIEKKQPVAFWCNPISGHNTLYWYLQNLGQGPELLIRYENEEAVDDSQLPKDRFSAERLKGVDSTLKIQPAELGDSAVYLCASSSETGTGGYTFGSGTRLTVV.

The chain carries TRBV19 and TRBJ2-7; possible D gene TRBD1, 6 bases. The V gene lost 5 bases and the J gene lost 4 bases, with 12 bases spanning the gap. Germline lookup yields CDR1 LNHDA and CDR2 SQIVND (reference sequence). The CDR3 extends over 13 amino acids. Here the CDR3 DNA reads TGTGCCAGTAGTCCGCGGACAGTATACGAGCAGTACTTC. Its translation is CASSPRTVYEQYF.

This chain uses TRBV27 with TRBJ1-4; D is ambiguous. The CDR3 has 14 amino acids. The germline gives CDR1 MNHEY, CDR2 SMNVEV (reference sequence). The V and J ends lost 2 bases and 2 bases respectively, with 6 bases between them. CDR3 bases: TGTGCCAGCAGTTTACGGTCGACTAATGAAAAACTGTTTTTT. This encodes CASSLRSTNEKLFF. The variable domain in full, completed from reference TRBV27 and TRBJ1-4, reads EAQVTQNPRYLITVTGKKLTVTCSQNMNHEYMSWYRQDPGLGLRQIYYSMNVEVTDKGDVPEGYKVSRKEKRNFPLILESPSPNQTSLYFCASSLRSTNEKLFFGSGTQLSVL.

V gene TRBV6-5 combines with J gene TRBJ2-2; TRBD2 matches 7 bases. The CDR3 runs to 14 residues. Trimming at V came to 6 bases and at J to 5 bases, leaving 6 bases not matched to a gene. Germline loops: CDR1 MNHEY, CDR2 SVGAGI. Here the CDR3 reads CASSHSRGTGELFF. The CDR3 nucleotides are TGTGCCAGCAGCCACTCGCGGGGGACCGGGGAGCTGTTTTTT.

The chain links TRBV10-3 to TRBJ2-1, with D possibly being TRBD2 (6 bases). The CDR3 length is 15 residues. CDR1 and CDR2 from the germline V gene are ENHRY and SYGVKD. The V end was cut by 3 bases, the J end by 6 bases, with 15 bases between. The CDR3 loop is CAISDSLAPLNEQFF. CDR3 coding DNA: TGTGCCATCAGTGATAGTCTAGCGCCTCTCAATGAGCAGTTCTTC.

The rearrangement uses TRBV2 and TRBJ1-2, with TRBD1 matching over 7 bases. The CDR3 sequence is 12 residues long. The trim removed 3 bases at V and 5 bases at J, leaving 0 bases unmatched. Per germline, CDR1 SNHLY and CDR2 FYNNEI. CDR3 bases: TGTGCCAGCAGTGACAGGGGGTATGGCTACACCTTC. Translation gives CASSDRGYGYTF.

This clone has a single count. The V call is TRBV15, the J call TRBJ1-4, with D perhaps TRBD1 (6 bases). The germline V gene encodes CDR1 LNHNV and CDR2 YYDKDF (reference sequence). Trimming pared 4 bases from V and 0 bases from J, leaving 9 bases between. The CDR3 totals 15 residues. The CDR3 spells CATSTGAATNEKLFF. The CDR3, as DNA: TGTGCCACCAGCACAGGGGCTGCAACTAATGAAAAACTGTTTTTT.

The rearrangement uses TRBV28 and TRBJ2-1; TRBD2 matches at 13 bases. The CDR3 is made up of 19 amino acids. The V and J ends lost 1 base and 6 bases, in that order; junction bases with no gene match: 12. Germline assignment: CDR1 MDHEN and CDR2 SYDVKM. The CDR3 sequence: CASSLLRIKGLAGLNEQFF. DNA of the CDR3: TGTGCCAGCAGTTTATTACGGATAAAGGGACTAGCGGGGCTCAATGAGCAGTTCTTC.

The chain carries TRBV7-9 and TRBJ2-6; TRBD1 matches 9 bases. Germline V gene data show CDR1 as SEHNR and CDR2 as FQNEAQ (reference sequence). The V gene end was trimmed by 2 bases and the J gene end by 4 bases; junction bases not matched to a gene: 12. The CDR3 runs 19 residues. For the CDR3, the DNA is TGTGCCAGCAGCTTAACCCCGGGACAGGGATCGGGAGGGGCCAACGTCCTGACTTTC. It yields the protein CASSLTPGQGSGGANVLTF.

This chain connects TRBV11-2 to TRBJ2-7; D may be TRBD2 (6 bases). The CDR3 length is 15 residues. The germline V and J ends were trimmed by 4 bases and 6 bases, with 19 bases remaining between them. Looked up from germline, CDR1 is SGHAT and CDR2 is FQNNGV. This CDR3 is CASSSTGLLEGEQYF. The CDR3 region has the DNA TGTGCCAGCAGCTCGACGGGACTCCTGGAGGGCGAGCAGTACTTC.

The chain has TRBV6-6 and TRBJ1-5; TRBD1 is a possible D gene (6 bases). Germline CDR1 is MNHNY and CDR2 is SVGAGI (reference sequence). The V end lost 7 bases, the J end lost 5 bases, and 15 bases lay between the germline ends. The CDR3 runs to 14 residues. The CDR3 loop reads CASILRGGDQPQHF. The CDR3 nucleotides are TGTGCCAGCATCCTGAGGGGGGGGGATCAGCCCCAGCATTTT.

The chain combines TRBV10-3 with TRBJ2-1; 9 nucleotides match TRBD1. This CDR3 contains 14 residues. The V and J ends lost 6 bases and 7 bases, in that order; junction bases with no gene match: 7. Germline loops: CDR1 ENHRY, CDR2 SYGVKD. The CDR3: CAISPGTGPNEQFF. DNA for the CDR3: TGTGCCATCAGCCCCGGGACAGGGCCGAATGAGCAGTTCTTC.

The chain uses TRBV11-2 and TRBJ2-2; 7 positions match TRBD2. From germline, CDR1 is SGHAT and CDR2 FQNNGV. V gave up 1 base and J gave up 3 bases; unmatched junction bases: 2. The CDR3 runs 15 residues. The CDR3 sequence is CASSLGLADTGELFF. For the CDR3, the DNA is TGTGCCAGCAGCTTAGGCCTAGCGGACACCGGGGAGCTGTTTTTT.

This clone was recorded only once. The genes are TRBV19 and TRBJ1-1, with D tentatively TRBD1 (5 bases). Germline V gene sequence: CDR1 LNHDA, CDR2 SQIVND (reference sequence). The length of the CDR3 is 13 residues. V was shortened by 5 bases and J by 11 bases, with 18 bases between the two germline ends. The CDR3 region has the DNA TGTGCCAGTAGTTTTACGACCCTAAGGGGCGCTTTCTTT. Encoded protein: CASSFTTLRGAFF. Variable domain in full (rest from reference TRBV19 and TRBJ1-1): DGGITQSPKYLFRKEGQNVTLSCEQNLNHDAMYWYRQDPGQGLRLIYYSQIVNDFQKGDIAEGYSVSREKKESFPLTVTSAQKNPTAFYLCASSFTTLRGAFFGQGTRLTVV.

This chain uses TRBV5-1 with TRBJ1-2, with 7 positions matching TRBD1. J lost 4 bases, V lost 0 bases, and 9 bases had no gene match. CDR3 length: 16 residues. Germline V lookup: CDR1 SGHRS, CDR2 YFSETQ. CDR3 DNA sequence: TGCGCCAGCAGCTTGGCCGGAGGGGGCGCCGGCTATGGCTACACCTTC. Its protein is CASSLAGGGAGYGYTF.

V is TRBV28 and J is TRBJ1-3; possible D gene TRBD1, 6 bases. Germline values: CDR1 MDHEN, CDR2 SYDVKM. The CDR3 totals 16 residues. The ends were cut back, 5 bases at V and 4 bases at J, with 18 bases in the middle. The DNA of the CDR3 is TGTGCCAGCAGTACGGCGGGGGGGCCGGCCGGAAACACCATATATTTT. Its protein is CASSTAGGPAGNTIYF.